The rows below give T cell receptor beta chains drawn from one sample of a study of blood T cell repertoires in COVID-19. Data came from immunoSEQ multiplex PCR; TCRdb stores just in-frame clones and leaves some out. Among 270,000 or so clones listed, 65% to 90% were seen once. Sequenced material: peripheral blood. All receptors derive from a human donor in a cohort sampled during active COVID-19. The CDR3 runs from the conserved cysteine through the conserved F or W. A D gene is named only where the DNA matches it firmly. Clone size is given for some rows only: seen once, a few or many times, or a class if the clone is expanded.

CDR3 length | D gene | J gene | V gene | clone size | CDR3 protein | CDR3 DNA
17 | - | TRBJ2-1 | TRBV7-2 | - | CASSLGGGYLSYNEQFF | TGTGCCAGCAGCTTAGGAGGTGGGTACCTATCCTACAATGAGCAGTTCTTC
13 | - | TRBJ2-1 | TRBV6-5 | - | CASSYGGDNEQFF | TGTGCCAGCAGTTACGGCGGGGACAATGAGCAGTTCTTC
14 | TRBD1 | TRBJ2-7 | TRBV11-2 | - | CASSLGGTGNKQYF | TGTGCCAGCAGCTTAGGGGGGACAGGGAACAAGCAGTACTTC
13 | - | TRBJ2-5 | TRBV29-1 | - | CSSGRGTQGTQYF | TGCAGCTCCGGGCGGGGAACGCAGGGGACCCAGTACTTC
13 | TRBD2 | TRBJ2-3 | TRBV6-5 | once | CASSGRPTDTQYF | TGTGCCTCCAGCGGGAGACCGACAGATACGCAGTATTTT
13 | TRBD2 | TRBJ2-3 | TRBV2 | - | CASRGLAGVAQYF | TGTGCCAGCAGGGGTCTAGCGGGAGTGGCGCAGTATTTT
15 | - | TRBJ1-1 | TRBV5-1 | - | CASSRWTDMNTEAFF | TGCGCCAGCAGCCGGTGGACAGACATGAACACTGAAGCTTTCTTT
14 | - | TRBJ2-7 | TRBV5-6 | - | CASSLSQLIYEQYF | TGTGCCAGCAGCTTGTCTCAACTCATCTACGAGCAGTACTTC
13 | TRBD1 | TRBJ1-3 | TRBV11-2 | - | CASSTDRGHTIYF | TGTGCCAGCAGCACGGACAGGGGACACACCATATATTTT
11 | - | TRBJ1-5 | TRBV20-1 | few | CSARGDQPQHF | TGCAGTGCTAGGGGCGATCAGCCCCAGCATTTT
16 | - | TRBJ2-2 | TRBV28 | - | CASTSIGQGGAGELFF | TGTGCCAGCACCTCAATAGGACAAGGGGGAGCCGGGGAGCTGTTTTTT
14 | - | TRBJ1-4 | TRBV2 | - | CASSIRGSNEKLFF | TGTGCCAGCAGTATCAGGGGCTCTAATGAAAAACTGTTTTTT
18 | - | TRBJ2-1 | TRBV19 | - | CASSKVRESGTRRWEQFF | TGTGCCAGTAGTAAGGTCCGGGAGTCAGGGACCCGACGCTGGGAGCAGTTCTTC
14 | - | TRBJ1-3 | TRBV7-8 | - | CASSLLAGGNTIYF | TGTGCCAGCAGCTTACTGGCAGGGGGAAACACCATATATTTT
13 | - | TRBJ1-2 | TRBV29-1 | - | CSATPRGNYGYTF | TGCAGCGCAACCCCACGGGGGAACTATGGCTACACCTTC
16 | - | TRBJ2-2 | TRBV27 | - | CASSYSAGGTTGELFF | TGTGCCAGCAGTTACTCGGCAGGGGGGACCACCGGGGAGCTGTTTTTT
21 | TRBD2 | TRBJ2-2 | TRBV11-3 | - | CASSLDGTSGRILRGTGELFF | TGTGCCAGCAGCTTAGACGGGACTAGCGGGAGAATACTTAGAGGCACCGGGGAGCTGTTTTTT